The clone carrying this T cell receptor beta chain was seen ten or more times. What it binds is not known. Regarding time point: newly diagnosed GD, antithyroid drugs for less than 3 months. There was RNA extracted from PBMCs, and the TCR library was made from it. Germline lookup yields CDR1 SGHDT and CDR2 YYEEEE. The CDR3 runs to 14 residues. Trimming left V 0 bases short and J 9 bases short, with 15 bases between. The data derive from a study of regulatory T cells in long-lasting Graves disease. In the study overall: The study enrolled newly diagnosed Graves' patients on antithyroid drugs under 3 months.

Arm-PCR of CDR3 regions with iRepertoire HTBI primers generated TCR beta libraries. TCRdb reanalysed the multiplex PCR reads using MiXCR and keeps one entry per CDR3 protein. The sample carries some 240,000 distinct CDR3 sequences, less than 20% recorded once. Study-level results: Analysis covered peripheral blood alone, not thyroid tissue.

The same data also went into a second study, on T cells in Graves' hyperthyroidism and ophthalmopathy. That publication notes: Uncontrolled infection, other autoimmune disease, pregnancy and lactation each barred patients from inclusion.

The sample in question was peripheral blood mononuclear cells (PBMCs), obtained at new diagnosis, from a patient treated with antithyroid drugs. The chain has TRBV5-6 and TRBJ1-2; no clear D. The TCR comes from a woman younger than 45 with Graves disease. The CDR3 bases are TGTGCCAGCAGCTTGGAACAGCTCCCCTTAAGCTACACCTTC. It yields the protein CASSLEQLPLSYTF.